Sequencing of this TCR beta chain was carried out in a study of blood T cell repertoires in COVID-19. Clones were read by immunoSEQ multiplex PCR, and TCRdb kept only the in-frame ones, dropping some. The sample shows about 150,000 clones, over 75% of them seen only once. CDR3 length equals 14 residues. Trimming pared 0 bases from V and 9 bases from J, leaving 15 bases between. The germline gives CDR1 MNHEY, CDR2 SVGAGI. This chain links TRBV6-5 with TRBJ2-7; TRBD1 is a possible D gene (6 bases). The specimen was peripheral blood. The sequence came from a man between 60 and 70 years old with COVID-19, enrolled during active disease. DNA of the CDR3: TGTGCCAGCAGTTACTCGGTACAGGGAGCTTTGCAGTACTTC. Its protein product is CASSYSVQGALQYF.